This T cell receptor (beta chain) was found in a study of shared T cell receptors in the human thymus. CDR3 length: 16 residues. The germline CDR1 and CDR2 sequences are MDHEN and SYDVKM. The ends were cut back, 2 bases at V and 2 bases at J, with 12 bases in the middle. The protocol was immunoSEQ multiplex PCR, while the TCRdb copy is restricted to in-frame clones and leaves out a portion. This table holds around 340,000 clones, around 93% found once. This clone appeared once. The sequenced sample was thymocytes. The V gene is TRBV28, the J gene TRBJ2-2; maybe TRBD2 (5 bases). The source of this sequence is a human donor. The CDR3 DNA reads as TGTGCCAGCAGTTTACCCCTCACTAGAAACACCGGGGAGCTGTTTTTT. Protein product: CASSLPLTRNTGELFF.